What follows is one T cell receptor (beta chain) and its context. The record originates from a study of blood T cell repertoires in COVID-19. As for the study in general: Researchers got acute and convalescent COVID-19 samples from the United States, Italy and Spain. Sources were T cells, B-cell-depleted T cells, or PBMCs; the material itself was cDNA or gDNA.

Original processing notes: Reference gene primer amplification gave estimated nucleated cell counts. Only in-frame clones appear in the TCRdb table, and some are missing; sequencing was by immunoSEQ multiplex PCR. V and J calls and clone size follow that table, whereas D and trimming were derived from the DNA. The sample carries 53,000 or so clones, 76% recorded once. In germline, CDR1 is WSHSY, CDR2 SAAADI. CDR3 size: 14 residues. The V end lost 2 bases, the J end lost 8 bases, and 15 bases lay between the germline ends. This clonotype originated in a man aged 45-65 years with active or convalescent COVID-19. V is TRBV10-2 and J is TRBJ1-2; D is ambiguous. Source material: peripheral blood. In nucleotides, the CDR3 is TGCGCCAGCAGTGAGGTAACATCCAGAGGGGGCTACACCTTC. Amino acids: CASSEVTSRGGYTF.